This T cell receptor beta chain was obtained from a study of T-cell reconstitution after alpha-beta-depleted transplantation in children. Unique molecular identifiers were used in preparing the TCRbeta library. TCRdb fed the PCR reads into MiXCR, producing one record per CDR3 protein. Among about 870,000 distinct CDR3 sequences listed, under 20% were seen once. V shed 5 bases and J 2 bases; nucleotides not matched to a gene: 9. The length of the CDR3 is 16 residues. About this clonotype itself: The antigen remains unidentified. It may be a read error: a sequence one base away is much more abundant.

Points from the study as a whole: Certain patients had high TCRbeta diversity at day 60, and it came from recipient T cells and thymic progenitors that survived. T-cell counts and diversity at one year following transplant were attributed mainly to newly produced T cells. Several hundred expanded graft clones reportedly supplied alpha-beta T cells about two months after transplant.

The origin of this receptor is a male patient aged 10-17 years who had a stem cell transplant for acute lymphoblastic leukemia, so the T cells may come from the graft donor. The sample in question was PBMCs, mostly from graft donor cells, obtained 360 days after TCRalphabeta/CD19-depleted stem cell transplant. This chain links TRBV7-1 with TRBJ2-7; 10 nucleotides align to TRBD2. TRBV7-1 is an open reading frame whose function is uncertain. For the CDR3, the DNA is TGTGCCAGCAGCCCTGCGCTAGCGGGAGCTCCCTACGAGCAGTACTTC. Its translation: CASSPALAGAPYEQYF.